Shown below are 9 T cell receptor beta chains from a single sample sequenced in a study of blood T cell repertoires in COVID-19. TCRdb keeps only in-frame clones here, not all; method: immunoSEQ multiplex PCR. The data contain hundreds of thousands of clones, around 89% of them singletons. Sequencing input: peripheral blood. The receptors derive from a woman in her 30s who had recovered from COVID-19.

V is TRBV10-3 and J is TRBJ2-1; 14 positions match TRBD2. From germline, CDR1 is ENHRY and CDR2 SYGVKD. The CDR3 covers 20 residues. Trimming took 3 bases from V and 1 from J; bases not matched to a gene: 11. This chain's CDR3 is CAISDTRTSGGPTSYNEQFF. CDR3 bases: TGTGCCATCAGTGATACTAGGACTAGCGGGGGGCCGACGTCCTACAATGAGCAGTTCTTC.

The chain combines TRBV6-5 with TRBJ1-3, with D perhaps matching TRBD1 (5 bases). CDR3 length: 15 amino acids. The V gene lost 6 bases and the J gene lost 4 bases, with 16 bases spanning the gap. Germline values: CDR1 MNHEY, CDR2 SVGAGI. The chain's CDR3 is CASSRGGAKGNTIYF. Here the CDR3 DNA reads TGTGCCAGCAGCCGGGGAGGGGCAAAAGGAAACACCATATATTTT.

This clone was recorded once. The V and J genes are TRBV19 and TRBJ2-7; a possible D gene is TRBD1 (6 bases). Germline V gives CDR1 LNHDA, CDR2 SQIVND (reference sequence). This CDR3 has 13 residues. V lost 5 bases and J lost 3, with 11 bases in between. CDR3 in amino acids: CASSQIRGYEQYF. The CDR3 DNA follows: TGTGCCAGTAGTCAAATCAGGGGCTACGAGCAGTACTTC. Drawing the rest from reference TRBV19 and TRBJ2-7, the complete variable domain is DGGITQSPKYLFRKEGQNVTLSCEQNLNHDAMYWYRQDPGQGLRLIYYSQIVNDFQKGDIAEGYSVSREKKESFPLTVTSAQKNPTAFYLCASSQIRGYEQYFGPGTRLTVT.

As for this clone: The junction departs from the called germline gene at one end, perhaps through a read error. In nucleotides, the CDR3 is TGTGCCAGCAGTTTATTGAACCTAGCGGGGGGATCCTCCGAGCAGTACTTC. Encoded protein: CASSLLNLAGGSSEQYF. This chain connects TRBV28 to TRBJ2-7; 11 nucleotides match TRBD2. Per the germline V gene, CDR1 is MDHEN and CDR2 is SYDVKM. The CDR3 extends over 17 amino acids. The full variable domain, with the rest looked up from reference TRBV28 and TRBJ2-7, is DVKVTQSSRYLVKRTGEKVFLECVQDMDHENMFWYRQDPGLGLRLIYFSYDVKMKEKGDIPEGYSVSREKKERFSLILESASTNQTSMYLCASSLLNLAGGSSEQYFGPGTRLTVT.

The chain has TRBV3-1 (or the pseudogene TRBV3-2) and TRBJ1-4, with 7 bases lining up with TRBD1. CDR1 is LGHDT, CDR2 YNNKEL, per germline (reference sequence). V gave up 0 bases and J gave up 8 bases; unmatched junction bases: 0. The CDR3 is made up of 13 amino acids. CDR3 sequence reads: CASSQETGEKLFF. DNA for the CDR3: TGTGCCAGCAGCCAAGAGACAGGGGAAAAACTGTTTTTT.

V and J are TRBV7-9 and TRBJ2-6; D gene ambiguous. V lost 5 bases and J lost 3, with 8 bases in between. Germline CDR1 SEHNR, CDR2 FQNEAQ (reference sequence). This CDR3 has 14 residues. CDR3 amino acids: CASSVFFGANVLTF. In DNA form, the CDR3 reads TGTGCCAGCAGCGTGTTCTTTGGGGCCAACGTCCTGACTTTC.

The chain combines TRBV12-5 with TRBJ2-5; 8 bases align to TRBD2. V shed 7 bases and J 5 bases; nucleotides not matched to a gene: 9. The CDR3 is 14 residues long. Germline CDR1 LGHNT, CDR2 FRNRAP. CDR3 nucleotides: TGTGCTAGTGTCATGGGCCTAGCGGGTGAGACCCAGTACTTC. Protein sequence: CASVMGLAGETQYF.

The chain is built from TRBV13 and TRBJ1-6, with D hard to call. This CDR3 region has 15 residues. The germline gives CDR1 PRHDT, CDR2 FYEKMQ (reference sequence). Trimming took 2 bases from V and 7 from J, leaving 12 bases between them. CDR3 in amino acids: CASSLLEVLNSPLHF. In DNA, the CDR3 is TGTGCCAGCAGCTTACTCGAGGTTCTCAATTCACCCCTCCACTTT. Variable domain in full (rest from reference TRBV13 and TRBJ1-6): AAGVIQSPRHLIKEKRETATLKCYPIPRHDTVYWYQQGPGQDPQFLISFYEKMQSDKGSIPDRFSAQQFSDYHSELNMSSLELGDSALYFCASSLLEVLNSPLHFGNGTRLTVT.

The chain couples TRBV7-9 to TRBJ1-1; 8 nucleotides match TRBD1. This CDR3 spans 15 amino acids. Germline-derived CDR1 and CDR2 are SEHNR and FQNEAQ (reference sequence). The trim removed 1 base at V and 0 bases at J, leaving 1 base unmatched. The CDR3 loop is CASSLGQGMNTEAFF. CDR3 sequence (DNA): TGTGCCAGCAGCTTAGGACAGGGGATGAACACTGAAGCTTTCTTT.